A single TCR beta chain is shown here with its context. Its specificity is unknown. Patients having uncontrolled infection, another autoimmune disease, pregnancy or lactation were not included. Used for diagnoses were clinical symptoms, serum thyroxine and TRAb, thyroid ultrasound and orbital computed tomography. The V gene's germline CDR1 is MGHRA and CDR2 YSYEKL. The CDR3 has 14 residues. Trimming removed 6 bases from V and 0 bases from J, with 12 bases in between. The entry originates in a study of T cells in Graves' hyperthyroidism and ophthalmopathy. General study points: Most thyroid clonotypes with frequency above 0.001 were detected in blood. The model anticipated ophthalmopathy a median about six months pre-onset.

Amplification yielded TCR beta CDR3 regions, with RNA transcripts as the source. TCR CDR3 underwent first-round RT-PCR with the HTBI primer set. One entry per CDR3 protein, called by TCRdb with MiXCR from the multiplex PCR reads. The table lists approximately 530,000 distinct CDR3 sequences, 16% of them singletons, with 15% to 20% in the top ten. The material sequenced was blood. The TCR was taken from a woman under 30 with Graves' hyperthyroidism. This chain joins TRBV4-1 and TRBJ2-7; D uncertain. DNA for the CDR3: TGCGCCAGCAGTAAAGGAGTGTTCTCCTACGAGCAGTACTTC. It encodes CASSKGVFSYEQYF.